These 9 T cell receptor beta chains share one sample of origin, sequenced in a study of CXCR3-negative and CXCR3-positive naive CD8 T cells. General study findings and limits: Greater hydrophobicity was found in TRB CDR3s of CXCR3-positive naive cells than of CXCR3-negative naive cells.

No cognate antigen is known for these TCRs. TRB cDNA libraries were made by UMI-labeled 5' RACE. TCRdb re-called the 5' RACE reads, yielding one record per CDR3 amino acid sequence without DNA. In total, the table holds 55,000 to 75,000 distinct CDR3 sequences. Sequences were obtained from naive CXCR3+ CD8+ T cells from blood. Stated subset: CD45RO-CCR7+CD27+CD95- naive CD8+ T cells expressing CXCR3 (TNR3+). The receptors come from a human donor in good health. Some clones in this sample may be carry-over from other donors' samples.

CDR3: CASSEKETQYF. This chain uses TRBV2 with TRBJ2-5. The CDR3 is made up of 11 amino acids. Germline-derived CDR1 and CDR2 are SNHLY and FYNNEI.

This rearrangement joins TRBV29-1 to TRBJ1-1; with no DNA, the TCRdb D assignment of TRBD1 cannot be verified. CDR3 size: 16 residues. The germline V gene encodes CDR1 SQVTM and CDR2 ANQGSEA. The CDR3 spells CSVAGDSRVGDTEAFF. Filled out from reference TRBV29-1 and TRBJ1-1, the complete variable domain reads SAVISQKPSRDICQRGTSLTIQCQVDSQVTMMFWYRQQPGQSLTLIATANQGSEATYESGFVIDKFPISRPNLTFSTLTVSNMSPEDSSIYLCSVAGDSRVGDTEAFFGQGTRLTVV.

This chain's CDR3 is CASSQQSHGGGGQNPHF. The chain couples TRBV14 to TRBJ1-5. CDR3 length: 17 residues. CDR1 and CDR2 (germline): SGHDN, FVKESK.

This rearrangement joins TRBV2 to TRBJ2-4. Germline CDR1 reads SNHLY; CDR2 reads FYNNEI. This CDR3 contains 15 residues. The CDR3 loop is CASSPSPEAKNIQYF.

The chain carries TRBV12-3 or TRBV12-4 and TRBJ2-1; lacking DNA, the TRBD1 call made by TCRdb goes unchecked. The CDR3 has 11 residues. This chain's CDR3 is CASSPDRGQFF.

The V and J genes are TRBV7-6 and TRBJ2-5. CDR1 is SGHVS, CDR2 FNYEAQ, per germline. There are 15 residues in the CDR3. CDR3 sequence reads: CASSLVTSFQETQYF.

The chain uses TRBV4-1 and TRBJ2-3; as DNA is missing, the TRBD2 call by TCRdb cannot be tested. This CDR3 has 16 residues. Per the germline V gene, CDR1 is MGHRA and CDR2 is YSYEKL. The CDR3 reads CASSPGGRSYADTQYF.

The V and J genes are TRBV7-3 and TRBJ2-7; TCRdb calls TRBD1, which cannot be checked without DNA. There are 14 residues in the CDR3. CDR1 and CDR2 (germline): SGHTA, FQGTGA. CDR3 region: CASSFGGGSYEQYF.

The V gene is TRBV14, the J gene TRBJ2-2; TCRdb's assignment of TRBD2 cannot be checked, as there is no DNA. The CDR3 is 13 amino acids. Germline V gene data show CDR1 as SGHDN and CDR2 as FVKESK. The CDR3 reads CASSQGPGEELFF.